The entry below gives a single T cell receptor beta chain sequence along with its context. Generated by immunoSEQ multiplex PCR, the TCRdb table keeps only in-frame clones and is missing some. The data show approximately 86,000 clones, roughly 80% seen once. These data belong to a study of blood T cell repertoires in COVID-19. Trimming took 4 bases from V and 2 from J; bases not matched to a gene: 7. CDR3 length equals 15 residues. Germline CDR1 reads MNHEY; CDR2 reads SVGAGI. This sequence originates from a woman between 70 and 85 years old with acute or convalescent COVID-19. The chain carries TRBV6-5 and TRBJ1-2, with 7 bases matching TRBD1. Sequencing was carried out using peripheral blood. CDR3 DNA sequence: TGTGCCAGCAGTTCTCCCGGAGGGGGCAACTATGGCTACACCTTC. It codes for CASSSPGGGNYGYTF.